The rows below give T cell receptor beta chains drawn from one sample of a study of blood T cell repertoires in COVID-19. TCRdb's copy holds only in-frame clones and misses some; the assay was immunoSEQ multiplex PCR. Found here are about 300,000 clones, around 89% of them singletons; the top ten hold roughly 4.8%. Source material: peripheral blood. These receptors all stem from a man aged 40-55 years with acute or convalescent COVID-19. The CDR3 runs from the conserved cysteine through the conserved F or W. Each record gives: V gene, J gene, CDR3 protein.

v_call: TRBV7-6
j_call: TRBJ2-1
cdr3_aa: CASSYGQQYEQFF

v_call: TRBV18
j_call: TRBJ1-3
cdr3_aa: CASSEGQGLTGNTIYF

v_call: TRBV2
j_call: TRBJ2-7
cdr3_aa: CASSDRLAGSTYEQYF

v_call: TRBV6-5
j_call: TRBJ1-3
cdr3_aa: CASSYSGVSGNTIYF

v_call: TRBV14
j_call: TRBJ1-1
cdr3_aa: CASSQDRRETEAFF

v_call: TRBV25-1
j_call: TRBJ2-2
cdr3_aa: CASTSGGREELFF

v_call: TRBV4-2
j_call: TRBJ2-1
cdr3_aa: CASSHGLDSRGGNEQFF

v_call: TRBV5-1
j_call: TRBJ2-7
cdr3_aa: CASSYRGTYEQYF

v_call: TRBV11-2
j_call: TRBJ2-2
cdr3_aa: CASSPRRGANTGELFF

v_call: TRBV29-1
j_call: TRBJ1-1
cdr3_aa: CSVNVGAMNTEAFF

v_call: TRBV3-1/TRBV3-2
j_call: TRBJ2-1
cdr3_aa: CASSQVAGGDYNEQFF

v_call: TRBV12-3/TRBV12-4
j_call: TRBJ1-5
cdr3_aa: CASSGTTDQPQHF

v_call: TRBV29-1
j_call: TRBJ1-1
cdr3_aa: CSVRRGEAFF

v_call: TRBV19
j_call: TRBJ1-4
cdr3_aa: CATLDRATNEKLFF

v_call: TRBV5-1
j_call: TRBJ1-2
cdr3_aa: CASSLGSGQDYGYTF

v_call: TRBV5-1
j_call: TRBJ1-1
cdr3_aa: CASSLAGGWSTEAFF

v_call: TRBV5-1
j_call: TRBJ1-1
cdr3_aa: CASTLEAGMNTEAFF

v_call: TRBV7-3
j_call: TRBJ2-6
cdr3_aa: CASSSTGAGANVLTF

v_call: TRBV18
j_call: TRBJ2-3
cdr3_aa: CASSRGSGPTDTQYF

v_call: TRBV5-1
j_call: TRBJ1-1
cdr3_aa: CASSLVAVTTEAFF

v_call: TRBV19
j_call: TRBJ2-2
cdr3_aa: CASSRQGWPGELFF

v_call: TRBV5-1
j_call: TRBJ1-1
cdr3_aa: CASSSRINTEAFF

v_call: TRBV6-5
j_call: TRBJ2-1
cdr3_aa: CASSRGPGGQFF

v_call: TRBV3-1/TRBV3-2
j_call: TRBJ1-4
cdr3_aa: CASSQDPRYPRTTNEKLFF

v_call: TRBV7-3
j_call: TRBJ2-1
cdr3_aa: CASSYGLAVHNEQFF

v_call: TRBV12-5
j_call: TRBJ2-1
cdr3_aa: CASGLVQLTTYNEQFF

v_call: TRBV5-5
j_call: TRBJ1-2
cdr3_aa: CASSPNPPGGYTF

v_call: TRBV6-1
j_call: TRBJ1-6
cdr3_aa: CASSELLGAGKGSYNSPLHF

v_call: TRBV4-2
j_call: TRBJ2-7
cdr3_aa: CASSQAPTNSYEQYF

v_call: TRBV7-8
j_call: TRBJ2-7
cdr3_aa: CASSVGTVYEQYF

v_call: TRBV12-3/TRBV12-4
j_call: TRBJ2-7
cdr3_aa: CASSREDEQYF

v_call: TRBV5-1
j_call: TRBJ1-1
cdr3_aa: CASSPGGGTNTEAFF

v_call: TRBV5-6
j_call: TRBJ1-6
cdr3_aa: CASSPGWDRANSPLHF

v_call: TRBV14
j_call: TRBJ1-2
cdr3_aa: CASSRDISNYGYTF

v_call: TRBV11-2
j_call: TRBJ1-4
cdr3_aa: CASSYDRSGKLFF

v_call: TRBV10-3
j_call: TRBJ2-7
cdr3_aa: CATMGTEFSYEQYF

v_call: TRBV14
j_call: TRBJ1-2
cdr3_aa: CASSQDLSGLYGYTF

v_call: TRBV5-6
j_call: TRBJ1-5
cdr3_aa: CASSLRSNQPQHF

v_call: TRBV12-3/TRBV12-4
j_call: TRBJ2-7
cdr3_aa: CASSFYGQGRNF

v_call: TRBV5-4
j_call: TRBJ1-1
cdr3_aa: CASSLGVQGVTEAFF

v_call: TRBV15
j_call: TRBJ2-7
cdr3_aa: CATSREGAGRPYEQYF

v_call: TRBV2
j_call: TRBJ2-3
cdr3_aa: CASTPRGGGTDTQYF

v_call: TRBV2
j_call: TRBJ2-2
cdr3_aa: CASSGTGAGELFF

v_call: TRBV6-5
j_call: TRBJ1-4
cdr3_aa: CASSRGMGEKLFF

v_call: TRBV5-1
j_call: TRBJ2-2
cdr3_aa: CASSDPGRGNTGELFF

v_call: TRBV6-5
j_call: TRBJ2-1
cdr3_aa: CASSYLEGVSYNEQFF

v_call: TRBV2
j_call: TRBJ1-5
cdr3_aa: CASSPAGQGQPQHF

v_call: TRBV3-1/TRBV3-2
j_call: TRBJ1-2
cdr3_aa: CASSRWAENSNGYTF

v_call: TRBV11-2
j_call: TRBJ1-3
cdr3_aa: CASRLMTGENTIYF

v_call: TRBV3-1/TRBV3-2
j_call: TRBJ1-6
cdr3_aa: CASSASSYNSPLHF

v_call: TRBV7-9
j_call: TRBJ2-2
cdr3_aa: CASSQPISGGELFF

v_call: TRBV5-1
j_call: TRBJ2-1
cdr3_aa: CASSLGLAGGWNEQFF

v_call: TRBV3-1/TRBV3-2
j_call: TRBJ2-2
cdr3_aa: CASSQDIGTEITGELFF